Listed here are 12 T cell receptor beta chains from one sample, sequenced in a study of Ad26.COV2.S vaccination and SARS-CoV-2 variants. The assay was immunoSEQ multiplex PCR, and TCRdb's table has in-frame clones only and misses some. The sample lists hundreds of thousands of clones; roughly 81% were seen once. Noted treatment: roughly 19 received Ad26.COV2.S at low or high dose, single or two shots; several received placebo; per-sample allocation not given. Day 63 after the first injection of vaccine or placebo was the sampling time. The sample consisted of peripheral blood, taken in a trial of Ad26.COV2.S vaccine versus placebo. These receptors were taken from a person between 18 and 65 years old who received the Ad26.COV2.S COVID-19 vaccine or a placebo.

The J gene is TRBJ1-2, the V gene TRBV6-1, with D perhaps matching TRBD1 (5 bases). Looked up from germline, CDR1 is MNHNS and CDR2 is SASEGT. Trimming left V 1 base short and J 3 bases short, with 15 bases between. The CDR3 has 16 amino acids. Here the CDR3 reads CASSEGYWGGDYGYTF. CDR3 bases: TGTGCCAGCAGTGAAGGATATTGGGGAGGGGACTATGGCTACACCTTC.

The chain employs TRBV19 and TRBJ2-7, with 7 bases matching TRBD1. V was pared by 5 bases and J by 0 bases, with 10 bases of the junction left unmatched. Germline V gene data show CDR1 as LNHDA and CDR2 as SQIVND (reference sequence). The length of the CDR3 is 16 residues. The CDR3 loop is CASSFTGALRSYEQYF. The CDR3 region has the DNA TGTGCCAGTAGTTTCACAGGGGCCCTTCGCTCCTACGAGCAGTACTTC.

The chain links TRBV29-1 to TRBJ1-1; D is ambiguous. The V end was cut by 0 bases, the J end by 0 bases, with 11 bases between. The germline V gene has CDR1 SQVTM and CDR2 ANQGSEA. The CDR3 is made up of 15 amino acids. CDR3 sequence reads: CSVEDAAPMNTEAFF. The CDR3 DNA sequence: TGCAGCGTTGAAGATGCGGCACCTATGAACACTGAAGCTTTCTTT. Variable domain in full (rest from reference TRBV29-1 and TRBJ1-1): SAVISQKPSRDICQRGTSLTIQCQVDSQVTMMFWYRQQPGQSLTLIATANQGSEATYESGFVIDKFPISRPNLTFSTLTVSNMSPEDSSIYLCSVEDAAPMNTEAFFGQGTRLTVV.

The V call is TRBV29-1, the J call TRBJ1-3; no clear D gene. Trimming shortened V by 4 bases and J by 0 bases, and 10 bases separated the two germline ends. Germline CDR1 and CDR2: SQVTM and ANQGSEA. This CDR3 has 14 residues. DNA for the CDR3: TGCAGCGTTGCAGAACACAGCTCTGGAAACACCATATATTTT. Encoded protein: CSVAEHSSGNTIYF.

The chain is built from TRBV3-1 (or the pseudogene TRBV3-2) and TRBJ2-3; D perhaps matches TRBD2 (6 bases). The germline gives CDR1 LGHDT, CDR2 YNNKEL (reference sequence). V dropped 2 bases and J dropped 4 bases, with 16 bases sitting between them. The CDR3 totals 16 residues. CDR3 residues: CASSQTSRLWADTQYF. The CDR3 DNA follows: TGTGCCAGCAGCCAAACTAGCCGGTTGTGGGCAGATACGCAGTATTTT.

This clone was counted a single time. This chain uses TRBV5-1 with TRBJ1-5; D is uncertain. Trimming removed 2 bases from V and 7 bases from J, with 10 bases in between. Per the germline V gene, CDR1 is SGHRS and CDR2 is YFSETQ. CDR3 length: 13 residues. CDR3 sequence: CASSLIGEQPQHF. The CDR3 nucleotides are TGCGCCAGCAGCTTAATTGGGGAACAGCCCCAGCATTTT.

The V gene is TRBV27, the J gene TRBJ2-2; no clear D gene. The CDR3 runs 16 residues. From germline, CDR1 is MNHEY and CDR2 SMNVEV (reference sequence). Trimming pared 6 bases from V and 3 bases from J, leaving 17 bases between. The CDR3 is CASSRITDQHTGELFF. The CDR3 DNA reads TGTGCCAGCAGCAGAATAACGGACCAACACACCGGGGAGCTGTTTTTT.

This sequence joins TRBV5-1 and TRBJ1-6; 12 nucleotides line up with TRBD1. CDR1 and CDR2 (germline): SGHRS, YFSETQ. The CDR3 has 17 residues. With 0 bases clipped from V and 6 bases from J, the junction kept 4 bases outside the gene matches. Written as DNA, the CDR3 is TGCGCCAGCAGCTTGGTGGGGACAGGGGGCCTTAATTCACCCCTCCACTTT. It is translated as CASSLVGTGGLNSPLHF. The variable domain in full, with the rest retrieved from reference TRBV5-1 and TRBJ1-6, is KAGVTQTPRYLIKTRGQQVTLSCSPISGHRSVSWYQQTPGQGLQFLFEYFSETQRNKGNFPGRFSGRQFSNSRSEMNVSTLELGDSALYLCASSLVGTGGLNSPLHFGNGTRLTVT.

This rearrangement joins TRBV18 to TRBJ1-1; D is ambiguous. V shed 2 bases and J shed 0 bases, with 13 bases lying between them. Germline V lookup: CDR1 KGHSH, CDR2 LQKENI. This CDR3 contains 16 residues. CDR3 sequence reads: CASSPTPDTLNTEAFF. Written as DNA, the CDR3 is TGTGCCAGCTCACCAACCCCCGATACTCTGAACACTGAAGCTTTCTTT.

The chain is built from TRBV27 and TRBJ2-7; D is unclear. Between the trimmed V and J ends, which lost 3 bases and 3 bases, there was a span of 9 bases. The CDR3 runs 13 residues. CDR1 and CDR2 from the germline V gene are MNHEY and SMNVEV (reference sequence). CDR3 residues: CASSFQVNYEQYF. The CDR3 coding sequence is TGTGCCAGCAGTTTCCAGGTTAACTACGAGCAGTACTTC.

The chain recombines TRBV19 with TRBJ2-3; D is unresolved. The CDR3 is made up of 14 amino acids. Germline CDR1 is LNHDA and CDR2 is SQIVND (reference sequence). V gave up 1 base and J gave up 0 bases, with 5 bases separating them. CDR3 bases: TGTGCCAGTAGTATAGGCAAGAGCACAGATACGCAGTATTTT. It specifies CASSIGKSTDTQYF.

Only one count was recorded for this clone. In DNA form, the CDR3 reads TGCGCCAGCAGCCAAGATTCATTACAGGGTTTTTATGGCTACACCTTC. Amino acid sequence: CASSQDSLQGFYGYTF. V gene TRBV4-3 combines with J gene TRBJ1-2, with D possibly being TRBD1 (6 bases). Trimming took off 0 bases at V and 5 bases at J, with 16 bases between the two ends. CDR1 LGHNA and CDR2 YSLEER come from the germline V gene. The CDR3 has 16 residues.